The following is a TCR beta chain sequence with its context. Antigen specificity is unknown. The CDR3 loop spans 15 amino acids. The V and J ends lost 5 bases and 4 bases, in that order; junction bases with no gene match: 8. The V gene's germline CDR1 is LNHDA and CDR2 SQIVND (reference sequence). The data stem from a study of beta chain features in type 1 diabetes. Findings of the study overall: Type 1 diabetes patients had moderately but significantly shorter TCRB CDR3s in all four CD4+ subsets. Naive, central memory and regulatory TCRB repertoires appeared more similar among patients than healthy donors. Patients with type 1 diabetes carried fewer insertions and had more deletions at their VDJ junctions.

TCRB transcripts that were expressed got sequenced, as all of the isolated RNA had been reverse transcribed. The repertoire was sequenced with immunoSEQ multiplex PCR; TCRdb's copy has only in-frame clones and lacks some. Here the sample spans around 430,000 clones, roughly 30% being singletons. The sequencing sample was made of naive CD4+ T cells from blood. The genes are TRBV19 and TRBJ1-5; 7 bases agree with TRBD1. The TCR was taken from a man between 18 and 35 years old in good health. CDR3 amino acids: CASSPRTGRNQPQHF. As DNA, the CDR3 is TGTGCCAGTAGTCCCCGGACAGGCCGGAATCAGCCCCAGCATTTT. The full variable domain, in which reference TRBV19 and TRBJ1-5 provide the parts outside the CDR3, is DGGITQSPKYLFRKEGQNVTLSCEQNLNHDAMYWYRQDPGQGLRLIYYSQIVNDFQKGDIAEGYSVSREKKESFPLTVTSAQKNPTAFYLCASSPRTGRNQPQHFGDGTRLSIL.